This passage covers 17 T cell receptor beta chains from one sample sequenced in a study of T cell repertoires in cytomegalovirus infection. TCRdb re-derived calls from the reads in MiXCR, one entry per CDR3 protein. The sample lists some 590,000 distinct CDR3 sequences, just under 40% seen once, with roughly 50% in the top ten. Antigens of these TCRs are unknown. Specimen: cultured PBMCs, collected from culture after CMV antigen stimulation. The receptors shown here come from a human donor in good health (CMV status not recorded). Some clones in this sample may be carry-over from other donors' samples.

Worth noting for this clonotype: This could be a read error, since a much larger clone is one nucleotide away. The chain combines TRBV7-2 with TRBJ2-3, with D perhaps given as TRBD1 or TRBD2 (6 bases each). CDR1 SGHTA and CDR2 FQGNSA come from the germline V gene. The CDR3 has 14 amino acids. In nucleotides, the CDR3 is TGTGCCAGCAAACGTAGGGGGGCCACAGATCCGCAGTATTTT. It translates to CASKRRGATDPQYF.

This clonotype has a count of ten or more. The chain has TRBV19 and TRBJ1-1, with TRBD1 matching 7 bases. Trimming took 7 bases from V and 2 from J; bases not matched to a gene: 13. CDR1 is LNHDA and CDR2 is SQIVND in the germline V gene (reference sequence). There are 16 residues in the CDR3. The CDR3 nucleotides read TGTGCCAGTACCACAGGAAAGGGGGCGGCAAACACTGAAGCTTTCTTT. Protein product: CASTTGKGAANTEAFF.

This sequence joins TRBV10-3 and TRBJ2-5, with 9 positions matching TRBD2. Germline loops: CDR1 ENHRY, CDR2 SYGVKD. V lost 3 bases, J lost 5 bases, and 7 bases stayed unmatched. The CDR3 covers 15 residues. The CDR3 bases are TGTGCCATCAGTGATGGTAGCGGGAGAGGGGAGACCCAGTACTTC. Translated: CAISDGSGRGETQYF.

There are a few counts of this clonotype. This chain uses TRBV11-3 with TRBJ2-3; possible D gene TRBD1, 5 bases. The length of the CDR3 is 14 residues. CDR1 is SGHNT, CDR2 YENEEA, per germline. V gave up 1 base and J gave up 4 bases, with 9 bases separating them. CDR3 sequence (DNA): TGTGCCAGCAGCTTAGGACAGTCATCAGATACGCAGTATTTT. As protein: CASSLGQSSDTQYF.

The V and J genes are TRBV7-2 and TRBJ2-3; tentative D call: TRBD2 (5 bases). V was cut by 5 bases and J by 8 bases, with 23 bases left in between. Germline lookup yields CDR1 SGHTA and CDR2 FQGNSA. This CDR3 contains 16 residues. The CDR3 DNA sequence: TGTGCCAGCAGCACGGAAACTAGAGGGTATTTGGGTACGCAGTATTTT. Protein product: CASSTETRGYLGTQYF. Drawing the rest from reference TRBV7-2 and TRBJ2-3, the complete variable domain is GAGVSQSPSNKVTEKGKDVELRCDPISGHTALYWYRQSLGQGLEFLIYFQGNSAPDKSGLPSDRFSAERTGGSVSTLTIQRTQQEDSAVYLCASSTETRGYLGTQYFGPGTRLTVL.

The chain recombines TRBV25-1 with TRBJ2-1; D is uncertain. The germline gives CDR1 MGHDK, CDR2 SYGVNS. Trimming cost V 2 bases and J 6 bases, with 17 bases left between them. CDR3 length: 16 amino acids. The CDR3 nucleotides are TGTGCCAGCAGTGAAGAACAGAGGCACCTTTTCAATGAGCAGTTCTTC. It specifies CASSEEQRHLFNEQFF.

The CDR3 DNA is TGTGCCAGTAGTATAACGGGTCGTAGAGTCGAGCAGTTCTTC. It specifies CASSITGRRVEQFF. The chain links TRBV19 to TRBJ2-1; no reliable D call. V dropped 2 bases and J dropped 10 bases, with 15 bases sitting between them. CDR3 length equals 14 residues. Germline loops: CDR1 LNHDA, CDR2 SQIVND (reference sequence).

The rearrangement links TRBV4-1 to TRBJ2-1; 11 nucleotides match TRBD2. The CDR3 covers 17 residues. J lost 6 bases, V lost 0 bases, and 7 bases had no gene match. Germline V gene sequence: CDR1 MGHRA, CDR2 YSYEKL. This chain's CDR3 is CASSQDLASGGPNEQFF. CDR3 bases: TGCGCCAGCAGCCAAGATCTGGCTAGCGGGGGGCCCAATGAGCAGTTCTTC.

J is TRBJ2-2 and V is TRBV29-1; 7 bases are shared with TRBD1. Germline V gene data show CDR1 as SQVTM and CDR2 as ANQGSEA. The CDR3 consists of 14 residues. Trimming at V came to 6 bases and at J to 5 bases, leaving 9 bases not matched to a gene. CDR3 nucleotides: TGCAGCGTCGCCGACAGGGACCCTACCGGGGAGCTGTTTTTT. Its protein product is CSVADRDPTGELFF.

The J gene is TRBJ2-3, the V gene TRBV12-5; D not certain. Germline V gene sequence: CDR1 LGHNT, CDR2 FRNRAP. V gave up 7 bases and J gave up 5 bases, with 10 bases separating them. There are 12 residues in the CDR3. CDR3: CASAGPGDTQYF. In DNA form, the CDR3 reads TGTGCTAGTGCAGGACCGGGAGATACGCAGTATTTT.

In this sample, this clonotype turned up a few times. This chain uses TRBV5-1 with TRBJ2-5; TRBD2 aligns across 10 bases. CDR1 and CDR2 from the germline V gene are SGHRS and YFSETQ. After removal of 6 bases from V and 5 bases from J, the junction contained 13 bases not matched to a gene. CDR3 size: 16 residues. CDR3 loop: CASKPPASGSVETQYF. Written as DNA, the CDR3 is TGCGCCAGCAAGCCACCCGCTAGCGGGAGTGTTGAGACCCAGTACTTC. The full variable domain, its missing parts supplied by reference TRBV5-1 and TRBJ2-5, is KAGVTQTPRYLIKTRGQQVTLSCSPISGHRSVSWYQQTPGQGLQFLFEYFSETQRNKGNFPGRFSGRQFSNSRSEMNVSTLELGDSALYLCASKPPASGSVETQYFGPGTRLLVL.

A word on this clonotype: An end of the junction does not agree with germline; a read error may underlie this. V usage is TRBV12-3 or TRBV12-4 and J usage is TRBJ2-3, with TRBD1 identical over 9 bases. The CDR3 loop spans 18 amino acids. In nucleotides, the CDR3 is TGTGCCAGCAGTCCCAGATTTTCCGGGACAGGGACCACAGATACGCAGTGTTTT. Amino acid sequence: CASSPRFSGTGTTDTQCF.

This clonotype was seen many times. This chain connects TRBV7-6 to TRBJ2-2, with TRBD1 as a possible D gene (5 bases). Trimming removed 3 bases at V and 0 bases at J, with 11 bases between. The CDR3 has 16 residues. CDR1 is SGHVS, CDR2 FNYEAQ, per germline. The CDR3 loop is CASSLRQGTNTGELFF. The CDR3 DNA is TGTGCCAGCAGCTTGCGGCAGGGCACGAACACCGGGGAGCTGTTTTTT.

The chain combines TRBV7-6 with TRBJ2-7; D gene unclear. The CDR3 spans 13 residues. Germline-derived CDR1 and CDR2 are SGHVS and FNYEAQ. Trimming pared 5 bases from V and 5 bases from J, leaving 13 bases between. CDR3 in amino acids: CASSRFYDHEQYF. CDR3 nucleotides: TGTGCCAGCAGCCGCTTCTATGACCACGAGCAGTACTTC.

V usage is TRBV4-1 and J usage is TRBJ2-2; D possibly corresponds to TRBD2 (5 bases). V lost 1 base and J lost 1, with 7 bases in between. CDR3 size: 15 residues. Per the germline V gene, CDR1 is MGHRA and CDR2 is YSYEKL. The CDR3 loop reads CASSQGRGNTGELFF. CDR3 DNA sequence: TGCGCCAGCAGCCAAGGTCGGGGGAACACCGGGGAGCTGTTTTTT.

The rearrangement joins TRBV5-1 to TRBJ2-1; tentative D call: TRBD2 (7 bases). The CDR3 runs to 15 residues. V lost 3 bases to trimming and J lost 8 bases, with 18 bases between them. Germline loops: CDR1 SGHRS, CDR2 YFSETQ. CDR3 DNA sequence: TGCGCCAGCAGCTCTTCGGGACATGCGGGGGATGAGCAGTTCTTC. Its translation: CASSSSGHAGDEQFF.

The chain joins TRBV29-1 to TRBJ2-1; D is tentatively TRBD1 or TRBD2 (5 bases each). The CDR3 contains 14 residues. V lost 6 bases, J lost 7 bases, and 19 bases lay in between. Germline CDR1 reads SQVTM; CDR2 reads ANQGSEA. The CDR3 here is CSVPSGGWGNEQFF. As DNA, the CDR3 is TGCAGCGTCCCCTCTGGCGGCTGGGGGAATGAGCAGTTCTTC.